Each of the 23 T cell receptor beta chains below was sequenced from the same sample in a study of blood T cell repertoires in COVID-19. The protocol was immunoSEQ multiplex PCR, while the TCRdb copy is restricted to in-frame clones and leaves out a portion. In the table there are roughly 74,000 clones, around 88% of which are singletons. The sequenced sample consisted of peripheral blood. These TCRs come from an elderly woman with active or convalescent COVID-19.

The chain combines TRBV29-1 with TRBJ1-2; D remains unclear. V was shortened by 1 base and J by 6 bases, with 12 bases between the two germline ends. CDR1 is SQVTM, CDR2 ANQGSEA, per germline. There are 13 residues in the CDR3. The CDR3 coding sequence is TGCAGCGTTGAAGTGGGCAGACGAAATGGCTACACCTTC. It codes for CSVEVGRRNGYTF. The full variable domain, completed using reference TRBV29-1 and TRBJ1-2, is SAVISQKPSRDICQRGTSLTIQCQVDSQVTMMFWYRQQPGQSLTLIATANQGSEATYESGFVIDKFPISRPNLTFSTLTVSNMSPEDSSIYLCSVEVGRRNGYTFGSGTRLTVV.

This clone was detected once. V and J are TRBV2 and TRBJ1-4; the D gene is possibly TRBD1 (6 bases). The V end was cut by 5 bases, the J end by 14 bases, with 12 bases between. The CDR3 totals 11 residues. Germline loops: CDR1 SNHLY, CDR2 FYNNEI. Here the CDR3 reads CASSFTGLLFF. The CDR3 region has the DNA TGTGCCAGCAGTTTCACAGGGTTGCTGTTTTTT.

V usage is TRBV3-1 (or the pseudogene TRBV3-2) and J usage is TRBJ2-1; 11 bases match TRBD2. J lost 1 base, V lost 4 bases, and 3 bases had no gene match. Looked up from germline, CDR1 is LGHDT and CDR2 is YNNKEL (reference sequence). The CDR3 covers 16 residues. The CDR3 region is CASSPGTSGSYNEQFF. CDR3 nucleotides: TGTGCCAGCAGCCCCGGGACTAGCGGATCCTACAATGAGCAGTTCTTC.

The V and J genes are TRBV4-2 and TRBJ2-7, with 8 bases identical to TRBD2. The CDR3 is 15 residues long. The germline V gene has CDR1 LGHNA and CDR2 YNFKEQ. V lost 1 base to trimming and J lost 9 bases; unmatched junction nucleotides: 11. The DNA of the CDR3 is TGTGCCAGCAGCCAAGCCGGGGTCGGGAGGGCCGCGCAGTACTTC. Translating gives CASSQAGVGRAAQYF.

The chain employs TRBV24-1 and TRBJ2-7, with D unresolved. The CDR3 totals 13 residues. With 6 bases removed from V and 0 bases from J, the gap between germline ends came to 8 bases. Germline CDR1 and CDR2: KGHDR and SFDVKD. This CDR3 reads CATSSPHSYEQYF. For the CDR3, the DNA is TGTGCCACCAGTTCCCCCCACTCCTACGAGCAGTACTTC.

This sequence joins TRBV12-3 or TRBV12-4 and TRBJ2-5, with a weak D call TRBD2 (6 bases). Trimming removed 2 bases from V and 3 bases from J, with 7 bases in between. CDR3 length: 13 residues. DNA of the CDR3: TGTGCCAGCAGTTTATGGGGGGAAGAGACCCAGTACTTC. Encoded protein: CASSLWGEETQYF.

The rearrangement uses TRBV30 and TRBJ2-2; tentative D call: TRBD2 (6 bases). Germline-derived CDR1 and CDR2 are GTSNPN and SVGIG (reference sequence). The CDR3 runs 13 residues. The V end was cut by 8 bases, the J end by 2 bases, with 12 bases between. The DNA of the CDR3 is TGTGCCCGGGGGTCCTTTAACACCGGGGAGCTGTTTTTT. Protein product: CARGSFNTGELFF.

The CDR3 DNA reads as TGTGCCAGTAGTATCAGAGGTTGGGAGCAGTTCTTC. Translated: CASSIRGWEQFF. The V gene is TRBV19, the J gene TRBJ2-1, with D unresolved. Per germline, CDR1 LNHDA and CDR2 SQIVND (reference sequence). The CDR3 has 12 residues. Trimming removed 3 bases at V and 10 bases at J, with 10 bases between.

This clone occurred once. The CDR3: CASRLGQSGNTIYF. As DNA, the CDR3 is TGTGCAAGTCGCTTAGGGCAATCTGGAAACACCATATATTTT. This chain joins TRBV12-2 and TRBJ1-3; the DNA was not compared with TRBD1, the D call given in the table. TRBV12-2 is flagged as a pseudogene. There are 14 residues in the CDR3.

The rearrangement joins TRBV5-1 to TRBJ1-1; 11 bases map to TRBD1. CDR3 length: 15 residues. In germline, CDR1 is SGHRS, CDR2 YFSETQ. The V and J ends lost 4 bases and 1 base, in that order; junction bases with no gene match: 3. Here the CDR3 reads CASSLGQGANTEAFF. CDR3 nucleotides: TGCGCCAGCAGCCTAGGACAGGGGGCGAACACTGAAGCTTTCTTT.

This clone appeared a few times. V usage is TRBV5-1 and J usage is TRBJ1-1; 10 positions match TRBD1. V trimming: 7 bases; J trimming: 4 bases; junction bases outside the gene matches: 7. The CDR3 is 14 residues long. The V gene's germline CDR1 is SGHRS and CDR2 YFSETQ. The CDR3 region is CASALRTGGTEAFF. In DNA form, the CDR3 reads TGCGCCAGCGCCCTTCGGACAGGGGGCACTGAAGCTTTCTTT.

This clone turned up a few times. The chain couples TRBV29-1 to TRBJ1-2, with D perhaps matching TRBD1 (5 bases). The germline CDR1 and CDR2 sequences are SQVTM and ANQGSEA. The CDR3 covers 14 residues. V was pared by 7 bases and J by 2 bases, with 17 bases between. The CDR3 protein is CSAVGQGGNYGYTF. CDR3 nucleotide sequence: TGCAGCGCGGTGGGCCAGGGTGGGAACTATGGCTACACCTTC.

This CDR3 is CASSQSTGTCQETQYF. CDR3 in DNA: TGCGCCAGCAGTCAGTCGACAGGGACTTGCCAAGAGACCCAGTACTTC. V is TRBV23-1 and J is TRBJ2-5; D possibly corresponds to TRBD1 (7 bases). TRBV23-1 is recorded as an ORF, its role being uncertain. Between the trimmed V and J ends, which lost 3 bases and 1 base, there was a span of 15 bases. CDR3 length: 16 residues.

The V and J genes are TRBV24-1 and TRBJ1-2; TRBD1 agrees at 8 bases. V lost 3 bases, J lost 4 bases, and 9 bases stayed unmatched. The CDR3 runs to 16 residues. Germline lookup yields CDR1 KGHDR and CDR2 SFDVKD. The CDR3 loop reads CATSDPSTGDPYGYTF. The CDR3 region has the DNA TGTGCCACCAGTGATCCCTCGACAGGGGATCCCTATGGCTACACCTTC.

CDR3 nucleotides: TGTGCCAGCAGTGATATGGGACAGGGCACAGATACGCAGTATTTT. This encodes CASSDMGQGTDTQYF. The chain recombines TRBV2 with TRBJ2-3, with 8 bases fitting TRBD1. Germline assignment: CDR1 SNHLY and CDR2 FYNNEI. This CDR3 is built from 15 residues. The ends lost 3 bases at V and 1 base at J; junction bases unmatched: 3. The full variable domain, its missing parts supplied by reference TRBV2 and TRBJ2-3, is EPEVTQTPSHQVTQMGQEVILRCVPISNHLYFYWYRQILGQKVEFLVSFYNNEISEKSEIFDDQFSVERPDGSNFTLKIRSTKLEDSAMYFCASSDMGQGTDTQYFGPGTRLTVL.

The rearrangement joins TRBV30 to TRBJ1-1; 9 nucleotides line up with TRBD1. This CDR3 comprises 14 residues. The germline gives CDR1 GTSNPN, CDR2 SVGIG (reference sequence). The trim removed 8 bases at V and 1 base at J, leaving 8 bases unmatched. CDR3 bases: TGTGCCCGTGGGACAGGGAGCGCGAACACTGAAGCTTTCTTT. It encodes CARGTGSANTEAFF.

The genes are TRBV2 and TRBJ2-1; TRBD2 agrees at 9 bases. This CDR3 is built from 15 residues. The trim removed 8 bases at V and 4 bases at J, leaving 9 bases unmatched. Per the germline V gene, CDR1 is SNHLY and CDR2 is FYNNEI. CDR3 sequence (DNA): TGTGCCAGCTCCAGACTAGCGGAGTTTTACAATGAGCAGTTCTTC. This translates into CASSRLAEFYNEQFF.

This clone was picked up one time. The chain uses TRBV7-2 and TRBJ1-5; D not certain. Germline assignment: CDR1 SGHTA and CDR2 FQGNSA. V was pared by 5 bases and J by 7 bases, with 18 bases between. The CDR3 totals 15 residues. This CDR3 reads CASSEGVQAWQPQHF. CDR3 sequence (DNA): TGTGCCAGCAGCGAGGGCGTCCAGGCATGGCAGCCCCAGCATTTT.

The V and J genes are TRBV3-1 (or the pseudogene TRBV3-2) and TRBJ2-2; 9 bases fit TRBD2. This CDR3 has 17 residues. J was trimmed by 1 base and V by 8 bases; bases with no gene match: 11. Germline CDR1 LGHDT, CDR2 YNNKEL (reference sequence). Here the CDR3 reads CASSTRLAGRNTGELFF. In DNA form, the CDR3 reads TGTGCCAGCTCAACAAGGCTAGCGGGAAGGAACACCGGGGAGCTGTTTTTT.

The V call is TRBV11-2, the J call TRBJ2-1; TRBD2 aligns across 12 bases. Looked up from germline, CDR1 is SGHAT and CDR2 is FQNNGV. CDR3 size: 14 residues. The junction had 0 bases not matched to a gene; V was cut back by 5 bases and J by 4 bases. CDR3 in DNA: TGTGCCAGCAGCCTAGCGGGGGGGTACAATGAGCAGTTCTTC. As protein: CASSLAGGYNEQFF. Full variable domain (missing parts from reference TRBV11-2 and TRBJ2-1): EAGVAQSPRYKIIEKRQSVAFWCNPISGHATLYWYQQILGQGPKLLIQFQNNGVVDDSQLPKDRFSAERLKGVDSTLKIQPAKLEDSAVYLCASSLAGGYNEQFFGPGTRLTVL.

The rearrangement uses TRBV5-1 and TRBJ2-3, with 7 nucleotides matching TRBD2. The CDR3 length is 14 residues. Trimming at V came to 5 bases and at J to 2 bases, leaving 5 bases not matched to a gene. CDR1 is SGHRS, CDR2 YFSETQ, per germline. CDR3 DNA: TGCGCCAGCAGGGGTAGCGGGTTCACAGATACGCAGTATTTT. Translation: CASRGSGFTDTQYF. The variable domain in full, completed from reference TRBV5-1 and TRBJ2-3, reads KAGVTQTPRYLIKTRGQQVTLSCSPISGHRSVSWYQQTPGQGLQFLFEYFSETQRNKGNFPGRFSGRQFSNSRSEMNVSTLELGDSALYLCASRGSGFTDTQYFGPGTRLTVL.

This chain links TRBV7-2 with TRBJ1-5; the match to TRBD1 covers 7 bases. Trimming at V came to 3 bases and at J to 7 bases, leaving 12 bases not matched to a gene. In germline, CDR1 is SGHTA, CDR2 FQGNSA. The CDR3 has 16 residues. CDR3 bases: TGTGCCAGCAGCTTGGGACCGACAGGGCTTAGACAGCCCCAGCATTTT. It is translated as CASSLGPTGLRQPQHF.

The chain links TRBV18 to TRBJ2-5; 7 nucleotides align to TRBD1. The CDR3 consists of 14 residues. CDR1 and CDR2 (germline): KGHSH, LQKENI. Losses at the gene ends were 3 bases for V and 2 bases for J; bases not matched to a gene: 3. CDR3 DNA: TGTGCCAGCTCACCTGGGACAGCACAAGAGACCCAGTACTTC. This encodes CASSPGTAQETQYF.